What follows are 20 T cell receptor beta chains derived from one specimen sequenced in a study of CD8+ T cells in alopecia areata. Sequencing relied on a cDNA template that was reverse transcribed from extracted RNA. Sequencing used immunoSEQ multiplex PCR; TCRdb keeps in-frame clones, though not all of them. This table has a few hundred thousand clones, 30% to 40% appearing once. Treatment meaning: oral pan-JAK inhibitor, 5-10 mg twice daily. This sample comprised CD4+ T cells sorted from blood, obtained at roughly week 30, from a patient treated with tofacitinib. The receptors here all came from a human donor with alopecia areata.

The rearrangement joins TRBV6-1 to TRBJ2-7; 8 bases are a match to TRBD2. The CDR3 is 15 residues long. V shed 4 bases, J shed 1 base, and the junction held 6 bases outside the gene matches. Germline V gene lookup returns CDR1 MNHNS and CDR2 SASEGT. The DNA for the CDR3 is TGTGCCAGCAGTGCCCTCGGGACTAGGTCCTACGAGCAGTACTTC. Amino acid sequence: CASSALGTRSYEQYF.

This clone was recorded only once. V and J are TRBV7-2 and TRBJ2-5; 8 nucleotides agree with TRBD1. The ends lost 1 base at V and 3 bases at J; junction bases unmatched: 4. Germline loops: CDR1 SGHTA, CDR2 FQGNSA. CDR3 length: 15 residues. This CDR3 is CASSLGQGPKETQYF. The CDR3 DNA reads TGTGCCAGCAGCTTAGGACAGGGGCCGAAAGAGACCCAGTACTTC.

The rearrangement uses TRBV9 and TRBJ2-2, with TRBD2 as a possible D gene (5 bases). V was cut by 4 bases and J by 2 bases, with 9 bases left in between. Germline CDR1 and CDR2: SGDLS and YYNGEE. This CDR3 is 14 amino acids long. CDR3 sequence: CASSQEGNTGELFF. CDR3 DNA: TGTGCCAGCAGCCAAGAGGGAAACACCGGGGAGCTGTTTTTT.

The chain couples TRBV9 to TRBJ1-2; D gene ambiguous. The CDR3 runs 14 residues. Germline loops: CDR1 SGDLS, CDR2 YYNGEE. Trimming took 4 bases from V and 4 from J, leaving 14 bases between them. CDR3: CASSLQAGPYGYTF. In DNA, the CDR3 is TGTGCCAGCAGCCTGCAAGCAGGTCCCTATGGCTACACCTTC.

The genes are TRBV5-1 and TRBJ1-1; 7 bases are a match to TRBD1. Unmatched junction bases numbered 8, after V lost 4 bases and J lost 5 bases. The CDR3 consists of 14 residues. CDR1 is SGHRS, CDR2 YFSETQ, per germline. The CDR3 DNA is TGCGCCAGCAGCCCACAGGGGTTCGGGACTGAAGCTTTCTTT. It encodes CASSPQGFGTEAFF. Using reference TRBV5-1 and TRBJ1-1 for the parts outside the CDR3, the full variable domain is KAGVTQTPRYLIKTRGQQVTLSCSPISGHRSVSWYQQTPGQGLQFLFEYFSETQRNKGNFPGRFSGRQFSNSRSEMNVSTLELGDSALYLCASSPQGFGTEAFFGQGTRLTVV.

In its sample, this clone was seen a few times. CDR3 DNA sequence: TGCAGCGTTGAAGAAGGGGGTGAAGCTTTCTTT. This gives the protein CSVEEGGEAFF. V usage is TRBV29-1 and J usage is TRBJ1-1, with D maybe TRBD1 (6 bases). V lost 0 bases and J lost 7, with 6 bases in between. The V gene's germline CDR1 is SQVTM and CDR2 ANQGSEA. This CDR3 spans 11 amino acids.

This chain uses TRBV30 with TRBJ2-7; D might be TRBD1 or TRBD2, each matching 6 bases. Between the trimmed V and J ends, which lost 2 bases and 2 bases, there was a span of 16 bases. CDR3 length: 15 amino acids. Germline CDR1 reads GTSNPN; CDR2 reads SVGIG (reference sequence). The CDR3 DNA is TGTGCCTGGAGTCCTAGCCCGGGGGCGGCCTACGAGCAGTACTTC. This encodes CAWSPSPGAAYEQYF.

This chain connects TRBV2 to TRBJ2-7; 9 bases agree with TRBD1. The CDR3 covers 14 residues. The germline V gene has CDR1 SNHLY and CDR2 FYNNEI. The ends lost 6 bases at V and 6 bases at J; junction bases unmatched: 9. Here the CDR3 reads CASRGQGRGTEQYF. The CDR3 DNA is TGTGCCAGCAGGGGACAGGGAAGAGGTACCGAGCAGTACTTC.

This clone was detected a few times. The chain has TRBV11-2 and TRBJ2-1; no firm D call. With 3 bases removed from V and 10 bases from J, the gap between germline ends came to 7 bases. The germline CDR1 and CDR2 sequences are SGHAT and FQNNGV. CDR3 length: 11 amino acids. CDR3 region: CASSFLWEQFF. CDR3 bases: TGTGCCAGCAGCTTCCTATGGGAGCAGTTCTTC.

The chain uses TRBV7-2 and TRBJ1-2; D unclear. The V end lost 6 bases, the J end lost 4 bases, and 9 bases lay between the germline ends. Germline V gives CDR1 SGHTA, CDR2 FQGNSA. The CDR3 runs 12 residues. Here the CDR3 reads CASSPASYGYTF. The CDR3 DNA sequence: TGTGCCAGCAGTCCAGCCTCCTATGGCTACACCTTC. The full variable domain, its missing parts supplied by reference TRBV7-2 and TRBJ1-2, is GAGVSQSPSNKVTEKGKDVELRCDPISGHTALYWYRQSLGQGLEFLIYFQGNSAPDKSGLPSDRFSAERTGGSVSTLTIQRTQQEDSAVYLCASSPASYGYTFGSGTRLTVV.

The chain employs TRBV18 and TRBJ2-5; perhaps D is TRBD1 or TRBD2 (6 bases each). This CDR3 is 14 amino acids long. CDR1 is KGHSH, CDR2 LQKENI, per germline. Trimming took off 2 bases at V and 4 bases at J, with 11 bases between the two ends. The CDR3 DNA reads TGTGCCAGCTCACCATTTCGGGGGCGAGAGACCCAGTACTTC. As protein: CASSPFRGRETQYF. Filled out from reference TRBV18 and TRBJ2-5, the complete variable domain reads NAGVMQNPRHLVRRRGQEARLRCSPMKGHSHVYWYRQLPEEGLKFMVYLQKENIIDESGMPKERFSAEFPKEGPSILRIQQVVRGDSAAYFCASSPFRGRETQYFGPGTRLLVL.

This clone was picked up a small number of times. The V gene is TRBV27, the J gene TRBJ1-5, with 7 bases fitting TRBD1. The trim removed 2 bases at V and 3 bases at J, leaving 7 bases unmatched. This CDR3 contains 16 residues. Germline V CDR1 and CDR2: MNHEY, SMNVEV (reference sequence). For the CDR3, the DNA is TGTGCCAGCAGTTTAATATCGGGACAGACCAATCAGCCCCAGCATTTT. It encodes CASSLISGQTNQPQHF.

The chain links TRBV4-2 to TRBJ1-2, with D possibly matching TRBD1 (5 bases). Looked up from germline, CDR1 is LGHNA and CDR2 is YNFKEQ. This CDR3 region has 14 residues. Trimming took 5 bases from V and 2 from J, leaving 12 bases between them. The CDR3 spells CASSTTGLNYGYTF. CDR3 bases: TGTGCCAGCAGCACAACGGGACTAAACTATGGCTACACCTTC.

This clone was seen a few times. The genes are TRBV2 and TRBJ1-1, with a possible D match to TRBD1 (5 bases). V was shortened by 6 bases and J by 3 bases, with 14 bases between the two germline ends. Germline assignment: CDR1 SNHLY and CDR2 FYNNEI. This CDR3 has 14 amino acids. The CDR3 DNA reads as TGTGCCAGCAGCCAAGTCCGAGGGGACACTGAAGCTTTCTTT. Its translation: CASSQVRGDTEAFF.

This clone was seen only a few times. This rearrangement joins TRBV18 to TRBJ1-1, with D maybe TRBD1 (5 bases). Germline V CDR1 and CDR2: KGHSH, LQKENI. CDR3 length: 17 amino acids. Trimming took off 0 bases at V and 4 bases at J, with 18 bases between the two ends. DNA for the CDR3: TGTGCCAGCTCACCACCGAGCGGACACCAGGGCGGCACTGAAGCTTTCTTT. Amino acid sequence: CASSPPSGHQGGTEAFF.

This chain uses TRBV7-9 with TRBJ2-6; perhaps TRBD2 as D (6 bases). V was shortened by 2 bases and J by 2 bases, with 10 bases between the two germline ends. CDR1 and CDR2 (germline): SEHNR, FQNEAQ (reference sequence). This CDR3 spans 16 amino acids. In nucleotides, the CDR3 is TGTGCCAGCAGCTTATGGGGGAGGACTGGGGCCAACGTCCTGACTTTC. Protein: CASSLWGRTGANVLTF.

The chain couples TRBV10-3 to TRBJ2-1; 11 positions agree with TRBD2. V lost 2 bases to trimming and J lost 0 bases; unmatched junction nucleotides: 3. This CDR3 has 17 amino acids. Germline V gene lookup returns CDR1 ENHRY and CDR2 SYGVKD. CDR3 protein: CAISEGTSGSSYNEQFF. The CDR3 nucleotides read TGTGCCATCAGTGAGGGGACTAGCGGATCCTCCTACAATGAGCAGTTCTTC.

This clone has a handful of counts. The CDR3 reads CASTLGGRQETQYF. The CDR3 nucleotides are TGTGCCAGCACCCTAGGGGGACGGCAAGAGACCCAGTACTTC. The rearrangement links TRBV7-9 to TRBJ2-5; the D gene is possibly TRBD1 (6 bases). In germline, CDR1 is SEHNR, CDR2 FQNEAQ (reference sequence). Trimming shortened V by 7 bases and J by 2 bases, and 14 bases separated the two germline ends. The CDR3 extends over 14 amino acids.

The V gene is TRBV7-6, the J gene TRBJ2-1; TRBD2 is a possible D gene (5 bases). V was clipped by 2 bases and J by 8 bases, with 22 bases between them. Germline V gene lookup returns CDR1 SGHVS and CDR2 FNYEAQ. This CDR3 is 17 amino acids long. Here the CDR3 DNA reads TGTGCCAGCAGCTTAAAGGTTGGTGGGTCCACGAGGGATGAGCAGTTCTTC. Its protein is CASSLKVGGSTRDEQFF.

V is TRBV25-1 and J is TRBJ1-1; D is undetermined. V lost 1 base and J lost 5, with 8 bases in between. Germline V gene sequence: CDR1 MGHDK, CDR2 SYGVNS. The CDR3 length is 13 residues. The CDR3: CASSEWRNTEAFF. DNA of the CDR3: TGTGCCAGCAGTGAATGGCGCAATACTGAAGCTTTCTTT.